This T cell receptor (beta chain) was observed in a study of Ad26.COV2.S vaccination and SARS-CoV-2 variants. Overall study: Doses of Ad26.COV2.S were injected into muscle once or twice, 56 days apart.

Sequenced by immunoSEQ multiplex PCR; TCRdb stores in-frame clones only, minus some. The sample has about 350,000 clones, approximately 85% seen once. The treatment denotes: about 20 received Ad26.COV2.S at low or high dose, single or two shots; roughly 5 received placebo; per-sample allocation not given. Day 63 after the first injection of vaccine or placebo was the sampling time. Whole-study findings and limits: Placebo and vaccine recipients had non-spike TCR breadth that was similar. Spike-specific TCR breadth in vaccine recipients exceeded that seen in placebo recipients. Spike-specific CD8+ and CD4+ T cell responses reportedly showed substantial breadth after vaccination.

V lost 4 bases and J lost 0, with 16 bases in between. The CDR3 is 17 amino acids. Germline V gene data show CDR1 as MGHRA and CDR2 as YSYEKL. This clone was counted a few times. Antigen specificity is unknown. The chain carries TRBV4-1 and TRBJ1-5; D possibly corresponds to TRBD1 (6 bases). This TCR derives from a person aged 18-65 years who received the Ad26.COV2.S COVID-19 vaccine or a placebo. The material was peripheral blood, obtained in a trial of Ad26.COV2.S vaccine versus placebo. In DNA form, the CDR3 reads TGCGCCAGCAGCCTCCGCGACAGGAGCTATAGCAATCAGCCCCAGCATTTT. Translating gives CASSLRDRSYSNQPQHF.